This passage covers 4 T cell receptor beta chains from one sample sequenced in a study of cytomegalovirus exposure and HLA in healthy donors. TCRdb's table, derived via immunoSEQ multiplex PCR, lists solely in-frame clones and lacks some. The table shows 200,000 to 300,000 clones, with about 86% occurring only once. Sequences were obtained from PBMCs. The source is a woman aged 25 to 39 in good health and CMV-seropositive.

The CDR3 region has the DNA TGTGCCAGCAGCGTAGAACCTAGCGGCTACACAGATACGCAGTATTTT. Its protein is CASSVEPSGYTDTQYF. The chain couples TRBV9 to TRBJ2-3; 7 bases agree with TRBD2. J lost 2 bases, V lost 0 bases, and 6 bases had no gene match. The germline V gene has CDR1 SGDLS and CDR2 YYNGEE. This CDR3 spans 16 amino acids.

The chain couples TRBV4-2 to TRBJ2-1; D is undetermined. V lost 0 bases and J lost 1, with 10 bases in between. The germline V gene encodes CDR1 LGHNA and CDR2 YNFKEQ. This CDR3 spans 16 amino acids. CDR3 residues: CASSQDIIRSYNEQFF. CDR3 coding DNA: TGTGCCAGCAGCCAAGATATTATTCGGTCCTACAATGAGCAGTTCTTC.

The J gene is TRBJ2-1, the V gene TRBV5-4; weak D call: TRBD2 (6 bases). The ends were cut back, 4 bases at V and 0 bases at J, with 11 bases in the middle. CDR3 length: 15 residues. Germline assignment: CDR1 SGHNT and CDR2 YYREEE (reference sequence). The CDR3: CASSHRDSSYNEQFF. DNA for the CDR3: TGTGCCAGCAGCCATCGGGACTCCTCCTACAATGAGCAGTTCTTC.

This chain uses TRBV5-4 with TRBJ2-5; the match to TRBD1 covers 7 bases. Per germline, CDR1 SGHNT and CDR2 YYREEE (reference sequence). V lost 3 bases, J lost 2 bases, and 4 bases stayed unmatched. The CDR3 has 14 residues. CDR3 in amino acids: CASSSGTVQETQYF. Written as DNA, the CDR3 is TGTGCCAGCAGCTCCGGGACAGTACAAGAGACCCAGTACTTC.